This TCR beta chain was documented in a study of T cell responses to AZD1222 COVID-19 vaccine. About this clone itself: Antigen specificity is unknown.

This CDR3 is built from 15 residues. The trim removed 9 bases at V and 6 bases at J, leaving 15 bases unmatched. Per the germline V gene, CDR1 is ENHRY and CDR2 is SYGVKD. The protocol was immunoSEQ multiplex PCR, while the TCRdb copy is restricted to in-frame clones and leaves out a portion. The sample shows fewer than 300,000 clones, about 92% of them seen only once. Study conclusions and caveats: Per reports, nearly half of all spike-specific TCRs target regions that are unmutated in variants.

The clonotype comes from an adult in good health. The chain carries TRBV10-3 and TRBJ1-2; 8 bases match TRBD1. Sequenced material: peripheral blood, taken on day 0 of AZD1222 vaccination. The CDR3 loop is CAIASTGEQEDGYTF. CDR3 sequence (DNA): TGTGCCATTGCCTCGACAGGGGAGCAAGAAGATGGCTACACCTTC.